The 32 T cell receptor beta chains given below trace back to one sample, sequenced in a study of blood T cell repertoires in COVID-19. TCRdb's table, derived via immunoSEQ multiplex PCR, lists solely in-frame clones and lacks some. Of approximately 300,000 clones in the sample, around 84% were seen once. What was sequenced was PBMCs or T cells enriched from blood (not recorded which). Every receptor here comes from a man aged 25-45 years who had recovered from COVID-19.

Here the CDR3 reads CASSLGRESNQPQHF. The CDR3 nucleotides are TGTGCCAGCAGCTTAGGACGGGAATCCAATCAGCCCCAGCATTTT. V is TRBV7-2 and J is TRBJ1-5; D is uncertain. The CDR3 totals 15 residues. V lost 1 base, J lost 3 bases, and 10 bases lay in between. CDR1 and CDR2 (germline): SGHTA, FQGNSA. The full variable domain, its missing parts supplied by reference TRBV7-2 and TRBJ1-5, is GAGVSQSPSNKVTEKGKDVELRCDPISGHTALYWYRQSLGQGLEFLIYFQGNSAPDKSGLPSDRFSAERTGGSVSTLTIQRTQQEDSAVYLCASSLGRESNQPQHFGDGTRLSIL.

The V call is TRBV4-1, the J call TRBJ2-2, with D tentatively TRBD2 (7 bases). Germline V gene sequence: CDR1 MGHRA, CDR2 YSYEKL. Trimming took off 1 base at V and 3 bases at J, with 9 bases between the two ends. CDR3 length: 15 residues. The CDR3 DNA reads TGCGCCAGCAGCCAAGCGGGGGGCGACACCGGGGAGCTGTTTTTT. It encodes CASSQAGGDTGELFF.

V usage is TRBV29-1 and J usage is TRBJ1-2, with a possible D match to TRBD1 (5 bases). Trimming removed 2 bases at V and 8 bases at J, with 24 bases between. The germline V gene encodes CDR1 SQVTM and CDR2 ANQGSEA. This CDR3 is 16 amino acids long. CDR3 residues: CSVEKEGPTLIGGYTF. As DNA, the CDR3 is TGCAGCGTTGAAAAGGAGGGACCGACCCTAATTGGGGGCTACACCTTC.

The chain is built from TRBV5-1 and TRBJ1-1; the D is unclear. Trimming left V 4 bases short and J 3 bases short, with 10 bases between. Germline V gives CDR1 SGHRS, CDR2 YFSETQ. The CDR3 consists of 13 residues. CDR3 coding DNA: TGCGCCAGCAGCCTGACTGTGTACACTGAAGCTTTCTTT. Protein product: CASSLTVYTEAFF.

The chain links TRBV4-1 to TRBJ2-1, with 11 bases fitting TRBD2. V trimming: 1 base; J trimming: 5 bases; junction bases outside the gene matches: 7. The CDR3 loop spans 17 amino acids. In germline, CDR1 is MGHRA, CDR2 YSYEKL. CDR3 sequence: CASSQAGLAGWDNEQFF. CDR3 coding DNA: TGCGCCAGCAGCCAAGCAGGACTAGCGGGTTGGGACAATGAGCAGTTCTTC.

As to this clone: One junction end disagrees with the germline gene, perhaps due to a read error. The chain combines TRBV6-5 with TRBJ1-6; D call uncertain. The germline CDR1 and CDR2 sequences are MNHEY and SVGAGI. The CDR3 loop spans 14 amino acids. The CDR3 DNA is TGTGCCAGCAAGAGGCAGTCCTACAATTCACCCCTCCACTTT. Its protein product is CASKRQSYNSPLHF.

This chain connects TRBV11-2 to TRBJ1-1; 8 positions agree with TRBD1. With 5 bases clipped from V and 4 bases from J, the junction kept 6 bases outside the gene matches. CDR3 length: 14 residues. The germline V gene has CDR1 SGHAT and CDR2 FQNNGV. The CDR3 nucleotides read TGTGCCAGCAGCCCCAACAGGGGGAGCACTGAAGCTTTCTTT. This codes for CASSPNRGSTEAFF. Looking up the rest from reference TRBV11-2 and TRBJ1-1 gives the full variable domain: EAGVAQSPRYKIIEKRQSVAFWCNPISGHATLYWYQQILGQGPKLLIQFQNNGVVDDSQLPKDRFSAERLKGVDSTLKIQPAKLEDSAVYLCASSPNRGSTEAFFGQGTRLTVV.

The rearrangement joins TRBV27 to TRBJ1-1; weak D call: TRBD1 (5 bases). The CDR3 consists of 16 residues. Trimming took 1 base from V and 1 from J, leaving 13 bases between them. The germline V gene encodes CDR1 MNHEY and CDR2 SMNVEV (reference sequence). CDR3 region: CASSLWGGGTNTEAFF. CDR3 sequence (DNA): TGTGCCAGCAGTTTATGGGGCGGGGGGACGAACACTGAAGCTTTCTTT.

CDR3 region: CASSPTSSTDTQYF. In nucleotides, the CDR3 is TGTGCCAGTAGTCCCACTAGCTCCACAGATACGCAGTATTTT. The V and J genes are TRBV19 and TRBJ2-3, with D possibly being TRBD2 (6 bases). The CDR3 totals 14 residues. With 5 bases removed from V and 2 bases from J, the gap between germline ends came to 11 bases. CDR1 and CDR2 (germline): LNHDA, SQIVND (reference sequence).

The chain employs TRBV19 and TRBJ2-2; 7 nucleotides agree with TRBD2. CDR1 is LNHDA and CDR2 is SQIVND in the germline V gene (reference sequence). V lost 5 bases, J lost 5 bases, and 11 bases stayed unmatched. The CDR3 is made up of 16 amino acids. The CDR3 protein is CASSPNSGRGTGELFF. CDR3 DNA: TGTGCCAGTAGTCCAAATTCAGGGAGGGGTACCGGGGAGCTGTTTTTT.

This rearrangement joins TRBV19 to TRBJ1-1, with D hard to call. The ends were cut back, 6 bases at V and 1 base at J, with 15 bases in the middle. CDR1 LNHDA and CDR2 SQIVND come from the germline V gene (reference sequence). This CDR3 region has 15 residues. The CDR3, as DNA: TGTGCCAGTAGCAAATTACTTCCGGGGAACACTGAAGCTTTCTTT. Protein product: CASSKLLPGNTEAFF.

The V and J genes are TRBV7-8 and TRBJ2-5, with D possibly TRBD1 on 6 matching bases. From germline, CDR1 is SGHVS and CDR2 FQNEAQ. CDR3 length: 15 residues. Deletions cut 1 base from V and 3 bases from J, with 12 bases between. The CDR3 DNA follows: TGTGCCAGCAGCTTAGTTCAGGGGTCGGAAGAGACCCAGTACTTC. This codes for CASSLVQGSEETQYF.

The rearrangement links TRBV5-6 to TRBJ2-7; TRBD2 aligns across 12 bases. Germline V gene sequence: CDR1 SGHDT, CDR2 YYEEEE. The J segment lost 0 bases and the V segment lost 0 bases, leaving 7 bases of the junction unmatched. This CDR3 is built from 18 residues. The CDR3 reads CASSLGLAGGTYSYEQYF. The DNA for the CDR3 is TGTGCCAGCAGCTTGGGGCTAGCGGGAGGGACCTACTCCTACGAGCAGTACTTC.

The CDR3 sequence is CASSPGGQGFRGYTF. CDR3 coding DNA: TGTGCCAGCTCACCGGGGGGACAGGGTTTCCGTGGCTACACCTTC. The chain recombines TRBV18 with TRBJ1-2; 9 nucleotides line up with TRBD1. J was trimmed by 7 bases and V by 3 bases; bases with no gene match: 9. The CDR3 is made up of 15 amino acids. CDR1 is KGHSH, CDR2 LQKENI, per germline.

The chain joins TRBV20-1 to TRBJ2-5, with TRBD1 matching 11 bases. CDR3 length equals 16 residues. Losses at the gene ends were 3 bases for V and 4 bases for J; bases not matched to a gene: 10. The germline V gene encodes CDR1 DFQATT and CDR2 SNEGSKA (reference sequence). The CDR3 bases are TGCAGTGCTAGTTTCTCGACGGGACAGGGGGGAGAGACCCAGTACTTC. Amino acid sequence: CSASFSTGQGGETQYF.

The gene calls are TRBV7-8 and TRBJ2-1, with a possible D match to TRBD2 (5 bases). In germline, CDR1 is SGHVS, CDR2 FQNEAQ. V gave up 4 bases and J gave up 6 bases, with 13 bases separating them. There are 14 residues in the CDR3. The CDR3, as DNA: TGTGCCAGCAGCTCCCCCCCCCGGGGCAATGAGCAGTTCTTC. Amino acid sequence: CASSSPPRGNEQFF. The whole variable domain, remainder taken from reference TRBV7-8 and TRBJ2-1, is GAGVSQSPRYKVAKRGQDVALRCDPISGHVSLFWYQQALGQGPEFLTYFQNEAQLDKSGLPSDRFFAERPEGSVSTLKIQRTQQEDSAVYLCASSSPPRGNEQFFGPGTRLTVL.

CDR3: CASSLTLNTEAFF. DNA of the CDR3: TGTGCCAGCAGCCTCACATTGAACACTGAAGCTTTCTTT. V usage is TRBV7-8 and J usage is TRBJ1-1; D remains unclear. Germline CDR1 and CDR2: SGHVS and FQNEAQ. V dropped 5 bases and J dropped 0 bases, with 7 bases sitting between them. The CDR3 runs 13 residues.

This clone came up a few times. The V and J genes are TRBV5-1 and TRBJ2-7; 7 nucleotides line up with TRBD2. The CDR3 contains 16 residues. V lost 0 bases, J lost 0 bases, and 6 bases stayed unmatched. Germline V gene lookup returns CDR1 SGHRS and CDR2 YFSETQ. The CDR3 is CASSLAPSGGSYEQYF. As DNA, the CDR3 is TGCGCCAGCAGCTTGGCCCCTTCGGGAGGCTCCTACGAGCAGTACTTC.

V and J are TRBV5-1 and TRBJ2-5, with 9 bases identical to TRBD2. This CDR3 has 17 amino acids. After removal of 0 bases from V and 1 base from J, the junction contained 7 bases not matched to a gene. Germline V gene sequence: CDR1 SGHRS, CDR2 YFSETQ. The CDR3 region has the DNA TGCGCCAGCAGCTTGGCCCTCGCGGGAGGGATCCAAGAGACCCAGTACTTC. It specifies CASSLALAGGIQETQYF.

The V gene is TRBV7-2, the J gene TRBJ2-2, with TRBD2 identical over 14 bases. The V segment lost 1 base and the J segment 8 bases; nucleotides outside the gene matches: 0. Germline values: CDR1 SGHTA, CDR2 FQGNSA. The CDR3 sequence is 15 residues long. In nucleotides, the CDR3 is TGTGCCAGCAGCTTAGGGACTAGCGGGAGGGGGGAGCTGTTTTTT. This translates into CASSLGTSGRGELFF.

The CDR3 spells CASLGGPYGYTF. In DNA, the CDR3 is TGTGCCAGCCTGGGGGGGCCATATGGCTACACCTTC. V gene TRBV2 combines with J gene TRBJ1-2; D might be TRBD1 (6 bases). V was shortened by 8 bases and J by 5 bases, with 12 bases between the two germline ends. CDR3 size: 12 residues. Per the germline V gene, CDR1 is SNHLY and CDR2 is FYNNEI.

The chain carries TRBV4-1 and TRBJ1-1; possibly TRBD1 for D (6 bases). Germline CDR1 and CDR2: MGHRA and YSYEKL. This CDR3 comprises 15 residues. The V gene lost 4 bases and the J gene lost 6 bases, with 18 bases spanning the gap. CDR3 nucleotide sequence: TGCGCCAGCAGCCGATCTGGGACCCAGGGGCCTGAAGCTTTCTTT. It encodes CASSRSGTQGPEAFF.

The genes are TRBV7-9 and TRBJ1-3; perhaps TRBD1 as D (6 bases). V was clipped by 1 base and J by 0 bases, with 10 bases between them. CDR3 length: 16 residues. The germline V gene encodes CDR1 SEHNR and CDR2 FQNEAQ (reference sequence). The CDR3 protein is CASSLVLGGSGNTIYF. CDR3 nucleotide sequence: TGTGCCAGCAGCTTAGTCCTAGGGGGCTCTGGAAACACCATATATTTT.

The genes are TRBV27 and TRBJ1-5; 7 bases are shared with TRBD1. This CDR3 region has 16 residues. The V gene's germline CDR1 is MNHEY and CDR2 SMNVEV (reference sequence). After removal of 5 bases from V and 3 bases from J, the junction contained 10 bases not matched to a gene. The CDR3 nucleotides are TGTGCCAGCAGTCCGACAGGGTGGGGAACCAATCAGCCCCAGCATTTT. Translation: CASSPTGWGTNQPQHF.

This clone was detected once. This sequence joins TRBV7-8 and TRBJ1-2; a possible D gene is TRBD1 (6 bases). This CDR3 has 12 amino acids. Deletions cut 1 base from V and 7 bases from J, with 7 bases between. Germline loops: CDR1 SGHVS, CDR2 FQNEAQ. The CDR3 DNA reads TGTGCCAGCAGCTTAGACAGGGCTGGCTACACCTTC. Translating gives CASSLDRAGYTF. The variable domain in full, with the rest retrieved from reference TRBV7-8 and TRBJ1-2, is GAGVSQSPRYKVAKRGQDVALRCDPISGHVSLFWYQQALGQGPEFLTYFQNEAQLDKSGLPSDRFFAERPEGSVSTLKIQRTQQEDSAVYLCASSLDRAGYTFGSGTRLTVV.

DNA for the CDR3: TGTGCCAGCAGCCGAGACAGGGGGTCCTATGGCTACACCTTC. Translated, it gives CASSRDRGSYGYTF. The chain is built from TRBV6-5 and TRBJ1-2; 9 bases line up with TRBD1. The CDR3 length is 14 residues. Per germline, CDR1 MNHEY and CDR2 SVGAGI. The trim removed 6 bases at V and 4 bases at J, leaving 6 bases unmatched.

This chain links TRBV15 with TRBJ1-2; a weak D match, TRBD1 (5 bases). This CDR3 is 15 amino acids long. CDR1 and CDR2 from the germline V gene are LNHNV and YYDKDF (reference sequence). Trimming removed 1 base from V and 2 bases from J, with 11 bases in between. The CDR3 protein is CATSRVGGLNYGYTF. The CDR3 nucleotides read TGTGCCACCAGCAGAGTCGGGGGTCTAAACTATGGCTACACCTTC. The whole variable domain, filled in from reference TRBV15 and TRBJ1-2, reads DAMVIQNPRYQVTQFGKPVTLSCSQTLNHNVMYWYQQKSSQAPKLLFHYYDKDFNNEADTPDNFQSRRPNTSFCFLDIRSPGLGDTAMYLCATSRVGGLNYGYTFGSGTRLTVV.

The sample holds a few counts of this clone. This chain links TRBV7-9 with TRBJ2-1, with D possibly being TRBD2 (6 bases). Trimming took 5 bases from V and 0 from J, leaving 17 bases between them. CDR3 size: 17 residues. Germline CDR1 and CDR2: SEHNR and FQNEAQ (reference sequence). Here the CDR3 reads CASSALDYASSYNEQFF. CDR3 nucleotide sequence: TGTGCCAGCAGCGCTTTGGACTATGCAAGCTCCTACAATGAGCAGTTCTTC.

The J gene is TRBJ1-2, the V gene TRBV12-3 or TRBV12-4; D gene unclear. CDR3 length equals 13 residues. The V and J ends lost 4 bases and 4 bases respectively, with 10 bases between them. CDR3 sequence (DNA): TGTGCCAGCAGTTACGGGGAGGCCTATGGCTACACCTTC. Translated: CASSYGEAYGYTF.

This clone was counted once. The rearrangement uses TRBV4-1 and TRBJ2-1, with D perhaps TRBD2 (6 bases). Trimming removed 1 base at V and 7 bases at J, with 11 bases between. The CDR3 is made up of 14 amino acids. Germline loops: CDR1 MGHRA, CDR2 YSYEKL. The CDR3 sequence: CASSQALASNEQFF. For the CDR3, the DNA is TGCGCCAGCAGCCAAGCGCTAGCGTCGAATGAGCAGTTCTTC.

V and J are TRBV29-1 and TRBJ2-2; 14 nucleotides align to TRBD2. CDR3 length equals 15 residues. CDR1 and CDR2 (germline): SQVTM, ANQGSEA. J was trimmed by 6 bases and V by 4 bases; bases with no gene match: 4. CDR3: CSVAGLAGEAGELFF. The DNA of the CDR3 is TGCAGCGTTGCGGGACTAGCGGGAGAGGCCGGGGAGCTGTTTTTT.

This clone was seen only once. The chain is built from TRBV6-5 and TRBJ1-4; possibly TRBD1 for D (5 bases). The CDR3 sequence is 14 residues long. Germline CDR1 is MNHEY and CDR2 is SVGAGI. V was pared by 6 bases and J by 3 bases, with 11 bases between. CDR3 DNA sequence: TGTGCCAGCAGAGATCACAGGCCTAATGAAAAACTGTTTTTT. Protein: CASRDHRPNEKLFF.